Below, one T cell receptor (beta chain) is given with its context. Its specificity is not known. The V gene's germline CDR1 is LGHNA and CDR2 YNFKEQ. Trimming pared 0 bases from V and 2 bases from J, leaving 10 bases between. This CDR3 region has 16 residues. The data stem from a study of T cell repertoires in cytomegalovirus infection. Background on the study: Based on public TCR beta signatures, there were indications of CMV infection and of a matching HLA type.

TCRdb processed the reads anew with MiXCR; each CDR3 protein has one entry. The sample lists under 350,000 distinct CDR3 sequences, around 20% seen once, with about 21% in the top ten. The sequenced sample was cultured PBMCs, obtained from culture after CMV antigen stimulation. The chain recombines TRBV4-2 with TRBJ2-2; D is undetermined. This clonotype was sampled from a human donor in good health (CMV status not recorded). Some clones in this sample may be carry-over from other donors' samples. The CDR3 is CASSQDLELNTGELFF. The CDR3 DNA reads TGTGCCAGCAGCCAAGATCTCGAGCTTAACACCGGGGAGCTGTTTTTT.